This T cell receptor beta chain originates from a study of control samples from healthy donors and cancer patients. The assay was immunoSEQ multiplex PCR, and TCRdb's table has in-frame clones only and misses some. Among about 180,000 clones listed, 90% were seen once. The CDR3 length is 12 residues. CDR1 is MDHEN and CDR2 is SYDVKM in the germline V gene. With V trimmed by 2 bases and J by 11 bases, 4 bases remained unmatched. This chain joins TRBV28 and TRBJ1-2, with 8 bases aligning to TRBD1. Source material: blood. This sequence was found in a woman between 50 and 59 years old in good health. This CDR3 is CASSLGTGRYTF. DNA for the CDR3: TGTGCCAGCAGTTTAGGGACAGGACGATACACCTTC.